The T cell receptor (beta chain) described here comes from a study of blood T cell repertoires in COVID-19 (dated by TCRdb to 2020 to 2021). With regard to the full study: The collaborator samples originated in the United States, Italy and Spain and spanned the acute and convalescent phases of COVID-19. The prospective study material was composed of cDNA or gDNA derived from T cells, B-cell-depleted T cells, or PBMCs. The repertoires were released in a freely available public database meant as a resource for research on the immune response to SARS-CoV-2. The sample metadata nearly always contained a de-identified subject ID, COVID-19 status, age in years and sex. Where available, HLA class I and class II types were obtained from metadata supplied by the sample provider rather than from assay-based typing. The samples were drawn from the first 160 participants of the ongoing ImmuneRACE study and from some 1,300 subjects provided by 6 global collaborators. The dataset comprised deeply sampled blood TCRbeta repertoires from subjects exposed to, actively infected with, or recovered from COVID-19.

The immunoSEQ Assay, a bias-controlled multiplex PCR, was used to amplify TCRbeta CDR3 regions from genomic DNA. In the original analysis: The number of nucleated cells in each sample was estimated by amplification of reference gene primers within the assay. To quantify the absolute abundance of each unique TCRbeta CDR3 rearrangement, sequence reads were collapsed and filtered. For each sample, productive Simpson clonality was calculated as the square root of Simpson's diversity index over productive rearrangements. The table was pulled from immuneACCESS by TCRdb, which kept in-frame rearrangements only. Such tables lose some clones; where checked, under half of the loss comes from unresolved V genes, and the rest has no known cause. V and J calls plus clone size are reproduced from that table; the DNA served to infer D and trimming. The sample table holds roughly 290,000 clones, of which approximately 86% were seen once. Approximately 2% of the sample rests with the top ten.

Broad study findings and their caveats: The quantity of clinical and demographic metadata differed by source and by participant and was supplied without curation.

Worth noting for this clone: Its antigen remains undetermined. Base qualities are missing; no much larger clone stands one base away.

Samples from volunteer blood donors who had recovered from COVID-19 were contributed by a second Seattle source. Each collaborating institution followed its own protocols to collect whole blood in K2EDTA tubes. For TCRbeta analysis, collaborators shipped samples in one of three forms: frozen whole blood, isolated PBMCs, or DNA extracted from either of those sample types. V lost 5 bases and J lost 5 bases; the stretch between them is 16 bases long. Counted from cysteine to phenylalanine, this CDR3 has 15 amino acids. The read is trimmed to its CDR3 DNA, 45 bases read in frame from base 1. The germline V gene (reference sequence) sets CDR1 to LNHNV and CDR2 to YYDKDF.

The TCR sequence derives from a woman in her 30s who had recovered from COVID-19. The sample taken for sequencing was peripheral blood. The chain is made from TRBV15 and TRBJ2-1, with TRBD2 tentatively as D gene (5 bases match). This receptor carries the CDR3 CATSPPVGRDNEQFF. The DNA is TGTGCCACCAGCCCTCCTGTCGGGCGGGACAATGAGCAGTTCTTC. Supplemented by the reference TRBV15 and TRBJ2-1 proteins around the CDR3, the complete variable domain is DAMVIQNPRYQVTQFGKPVTLSCSQTLNHNVMYWYQQKSSQAPKLLFHYYDKDFNNEADTPDNFQSRRPNTSFCFLDIRSPGLGDTAMYLCATSPPVGRDNEQFFGPGTRLTVL.